This T cell receptor beta chain was captured in a study of CD8 T cells in Susac syndrome (dated 2019 in TCRdb). Context from the whole study: Repertoire sequencing was used to test whether CD8+ T cell activation and differentiation in Susac syndrome was antigen driven.

General findings and caveats noted by the study authors: The study acknowledged that relatively few individuals were included in the TCR sequencing and HLA analysis.

Peripheral blood CD8+ and CD4+ T cells from healthy donors, Susac syndrome patients and multiple sclerosis patients were profiled using high-throughput TCR beta sequencing. The multiple sclerosis controls were treatment-naive patients who had stable or active relapsing-remitting disease and met the revised McDonald criteria. Bulk CD8+ and CD4+ T cells were purified by magnetic negative isolation, while CD8+ TEMRA cells were enriched using FACS. Blood was collected in EDTA tubes and processed within 24 hours, with PBMCs isolated through density gradient centrifugation. PBMCs destined for TCR sequencing were cryopreserved in liquid nitrogen and later thawed in a 37 °C water bath. The sorted or isolated CD4+, CD8+ and CD8+ TEMRA cells reached a purity of at least 90%. RNA was extracted using the RNeasy kit, and roughly 0.45 to 1 microgram was reverse transcribed with random hexamers. TCR beta CDR3 regions were amplified with the immunoSEQ multiplex PCR assay covering 54 Vbeta and 13 Jbeta segments. Bias from PCR amplification was corrected by using a synthetic template baseline for primer optimization and for computational correction. The authors' analysis ran thus. Only productive sequences were kept, with reads annotated to V, D and J genes according to IMGT and analyzed in immunoSEQ Analyzer. To calculate clonality, Shannon entropy was normalized by log2 of the number of productive unique sequences and then subtracted from one. Public and private clones were assessed among the 100 most prevalent clones of each patient and control. Susac-specific clones were defined as absent from healthy and MS cohorts, around 970 published viral clones and other ImmuneACCESS disease sequences. The public reads were quality trimmed at Q25 with fastp and then assembled into clones with MiXCR by TCRdb, keeping productive beta chains. Every CDR3 protein is listed once, alongside the most common genes and DNA of its rows. These V and J calls originate from TCRdb's pipeline instead of the authors' own analysis. The sample table records about 210,000 distinct CDR3 sequences; roughly 96% of these occur just once. The top ten clonotypes cover 0.085% to 0.1% of the sample.

On this clonotype: Its antigen remains unidentified. No much larger clonotype is one base removed from it; base qualities were not supplied.

V is reduced by 8 bases and J by 1 base, leaving a spacing of 12 bases between them. Including cysteine and phenylalanine, the CDR3 has 14 amino acids. CDR3 DNA is the only sequence kept; it has 42 bases, read in frame from the first base. The germline V gene (reference sequence) gives CDR1 as LGHDT and CDR2 as YNNKEL. This clonotype was obtained from a human donor with multiple sclerosis. The sequenced sample consisted of CD4+ T cells from PBMCs. The rearranged segments are TRBV3-1 and TRBJ1-5; the best D guess is TRBD1, with 5 bases matching. At the DNA level, the sequence is TGTGCCAGCTCTTCTAGGGGAAGCAATCAGCCCCAGCATTTT. Its protein product is CASSSRGSNQPQHF.